This T cell receptor (beta chain) was sequenced during a study of identical twins. The CDR3 runs 12 residues. V lost 6 bases and J lost 5, with 11 bases in between. Germline CDR1 and CDR2: SNHLY and FYNNEI. The study, taken as a whole, reports: Zero-insertion analyses could be partly confounded by invariant MAIT and iNKT cells. In cord blood, abundant beta clonotypes had fewer insertions; memory showed no trend.

With regard to this clonotype: The antigen is unknown.

Each cDNA held unique molecular identifiers, and template switching gave it a universal primer site. Using its own MiXCR run on the 5' RACE reads, TCRdb lists one record per CDR3 protein. The sample shows under 300,000 distinct CDR3 sequences, approximately 8.3% of them seen only once. A further study also used this sample, focusing on yellow fever vaccine responses in identical twins. According to that study: As reported, the vaccine T cell response of twins seemed partly convergent and partly personalized.

The TCR comes from a woman aged 18-30 years in good health. This chain connects TRBV2 to TRBJ2-7; D is uncertain. Sequencing input: CD8+ T cells sorted from blood. The CDR3 is CASRILGDEQYF. Here the CDR3 DNA reads TGTGCCAGCAGAATACTTGGCGACGAGCAGTACTTC.